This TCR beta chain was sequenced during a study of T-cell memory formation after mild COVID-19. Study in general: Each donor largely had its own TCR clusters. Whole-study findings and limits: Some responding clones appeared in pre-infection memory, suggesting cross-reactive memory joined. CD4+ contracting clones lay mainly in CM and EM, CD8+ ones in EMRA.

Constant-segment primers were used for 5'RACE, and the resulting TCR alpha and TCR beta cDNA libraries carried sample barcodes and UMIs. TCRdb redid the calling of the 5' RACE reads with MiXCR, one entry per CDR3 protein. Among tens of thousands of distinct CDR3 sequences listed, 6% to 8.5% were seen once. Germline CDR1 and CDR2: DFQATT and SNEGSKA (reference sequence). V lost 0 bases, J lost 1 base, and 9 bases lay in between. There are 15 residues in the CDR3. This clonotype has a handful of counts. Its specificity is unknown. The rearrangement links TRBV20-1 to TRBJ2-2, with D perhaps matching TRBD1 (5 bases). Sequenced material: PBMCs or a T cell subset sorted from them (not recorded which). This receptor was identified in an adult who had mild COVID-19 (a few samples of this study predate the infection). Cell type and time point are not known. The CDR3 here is CSAREKGRNTGELFF. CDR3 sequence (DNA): TGCAGTGCTAGAGAGAAGGGGCGGAACACCGGGGAGCTGTTTTTT.